This T cell receptor (beta chain) is from a study of T cell clones after liver transplantation. Looking at the study overall: Tolerance: complete withdrawal held at least one year, liver enzymes staying within twice normal.

The assay was immunoSEQ multiplex PCR, and TCRdb's table has in-frame clones only and misses some. This table holds some 23,000 clones, approximately 68% found once. Germline CDR1 and CDR2: SGDLS and YYNGEE. The CDR3 loop spans 13 amino acids. Trimming pared 0 bases from V and 2 bases from J, leaving 3 bases between. The V gene is TRBV9, the J gene TRBJ2-1, with unresolved D. Sequencing was performed on CD4+ T cells from blood, taken before liver transplant. The source is a human donor who received a liver transplant. The CDR3 loop is CASSVDAYNEQFF. DNA for the CDR3: TGTGCCAGCAGCGTAGACGCCTACAATGAGCAGTTCTTC.